This T cell receptor (beta chain) was captured by sequencing in a study of shared clonotypes between healthy human individuals. The germline V gene encodes CDR1 SGHAT and CDR2 FQNNGV. V dropped 3 bases and J dropped 2; count of bases not matched to a gene: 5. This CDR3 has 15 amino acids. Clones were sequenced by immunoSEQ multiplex PCR, and TCRdb holds only the in-frame ones, with some missing. This sample has more than 850,000 clones, with 75% to 80% found just once. Material: memory CD4+ T cells from PBMCs. Noted subset: CD45RA-negative fraction. The chain recombines TRBV11-2 with TRBJ2-3, with 7 bases matching TRBD1. The receptor's source is a man aged 18 to 30 in good health. Some clones in this sample may be carry-over from other donors' samples. DNA for the CDR3: TGTGCCAGCAGCTTCTCGGGACAGTACACAGATACGCAGTATTTT. This codes for CASSFSGQYTDTQYF. Together with reference TRBV11-2 and TRBJ2-3, the CDR3 gives the full variable domain: EAGVAQSPRYKIIEKRQSVAFWCNPISGHATLYWYQQILGQGPKLLIQFQNNGVVDDSQLPKDRFSAERLKGVDSTLKIQPAKLEDSAVYLCASSFSGQYTDTQYFGPGTRLTVL.